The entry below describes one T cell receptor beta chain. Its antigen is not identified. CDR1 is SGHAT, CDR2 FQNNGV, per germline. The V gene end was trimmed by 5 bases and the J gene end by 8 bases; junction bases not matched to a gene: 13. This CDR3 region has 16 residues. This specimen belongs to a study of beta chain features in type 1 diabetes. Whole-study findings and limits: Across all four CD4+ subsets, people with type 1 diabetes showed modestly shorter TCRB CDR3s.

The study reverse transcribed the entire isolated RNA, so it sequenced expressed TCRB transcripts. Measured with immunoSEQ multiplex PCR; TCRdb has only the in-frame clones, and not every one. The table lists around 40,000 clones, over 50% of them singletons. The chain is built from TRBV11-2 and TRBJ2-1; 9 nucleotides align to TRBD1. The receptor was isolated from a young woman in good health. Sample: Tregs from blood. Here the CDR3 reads CASSLSLRTGVDEQFF. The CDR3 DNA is TGTGCCAGCAGCCTCTCCCTGCGGACAGGGGTGGATGAGCAGTTCTTC.